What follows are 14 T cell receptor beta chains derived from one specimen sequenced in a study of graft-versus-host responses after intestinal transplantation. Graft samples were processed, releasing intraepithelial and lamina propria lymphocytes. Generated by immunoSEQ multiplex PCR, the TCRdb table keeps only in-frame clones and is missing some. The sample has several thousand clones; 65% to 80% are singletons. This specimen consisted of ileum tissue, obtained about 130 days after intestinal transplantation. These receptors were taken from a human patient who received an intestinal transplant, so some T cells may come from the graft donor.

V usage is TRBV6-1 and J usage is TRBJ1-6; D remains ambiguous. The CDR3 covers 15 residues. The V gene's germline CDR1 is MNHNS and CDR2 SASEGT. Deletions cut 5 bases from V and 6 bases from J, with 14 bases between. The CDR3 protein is CASSWRPEANSPLHF. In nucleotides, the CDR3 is TGTGCCAGCAGTTGGCGGCCTGAGGCTAATTCACCCCTCCACTTT.

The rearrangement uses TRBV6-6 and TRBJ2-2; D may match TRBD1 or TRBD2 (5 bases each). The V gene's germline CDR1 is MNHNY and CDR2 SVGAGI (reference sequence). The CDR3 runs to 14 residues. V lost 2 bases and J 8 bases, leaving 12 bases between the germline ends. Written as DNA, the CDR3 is TGTGCCAGCAGTTACGGCAGGGACGTGGGGGAGCTGTTTTTT. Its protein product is CASSYGRDVGELFF.

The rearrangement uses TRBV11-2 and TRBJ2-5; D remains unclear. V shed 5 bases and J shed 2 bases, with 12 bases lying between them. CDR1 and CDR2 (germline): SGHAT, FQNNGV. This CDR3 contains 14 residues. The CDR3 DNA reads TGTGCCAGCAGCCTCCTGACGGGTCAAGAGACCCAGTACTTC. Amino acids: CASSLLTGQETQYF.

The CDR3 DNA follows: TGTGCAAGTCGCTTATTTCTGGCCTCAGAGGAAAAACTGTTTTTT. This gives the protein CASRLFLASEEKLFF. The chain employs TRBV12-2 and TRBJ1-4. TRBV12-2 is a pseudogene. The CDR3 length is 15 residues.

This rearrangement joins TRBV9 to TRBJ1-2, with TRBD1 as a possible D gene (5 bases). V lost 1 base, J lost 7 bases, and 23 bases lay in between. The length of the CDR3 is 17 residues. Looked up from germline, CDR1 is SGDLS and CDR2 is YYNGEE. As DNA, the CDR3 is TGTGCCAGCAGCGTATCCCATGGGGGAGTTGACTTGTCTGGCTACACCTTC. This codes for CASSVSHGGVDLSGYTF. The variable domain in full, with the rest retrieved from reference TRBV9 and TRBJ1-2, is DSGVTQTPKHLITATGQRVTLRCSPRSGDLSVYWYQQSLDQGLQFLIQYYNGEERAKGNILERFSAQQFPDLHSELNLSSLELGDSALYFCASSVSHGGVDLSGYTFGSGTRLTVV.

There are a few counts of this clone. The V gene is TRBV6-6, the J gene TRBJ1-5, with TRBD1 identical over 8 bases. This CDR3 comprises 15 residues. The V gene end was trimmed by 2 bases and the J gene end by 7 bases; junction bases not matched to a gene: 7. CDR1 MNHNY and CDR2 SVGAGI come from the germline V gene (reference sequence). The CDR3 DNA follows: TGTGCCAGCAGTTACGGGGCAGGGGGCGTCCAGCCCCAGCATTTT. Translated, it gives CASSYGAGGVQPQHF.

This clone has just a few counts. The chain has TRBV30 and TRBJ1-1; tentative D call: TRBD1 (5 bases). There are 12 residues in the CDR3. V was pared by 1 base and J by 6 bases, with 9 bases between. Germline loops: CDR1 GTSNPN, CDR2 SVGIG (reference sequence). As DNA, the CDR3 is TGTGCCTGGAGTGCCCGGGGCCCTGAAGCTTTCTTT. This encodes CAWSARGPEAFF.

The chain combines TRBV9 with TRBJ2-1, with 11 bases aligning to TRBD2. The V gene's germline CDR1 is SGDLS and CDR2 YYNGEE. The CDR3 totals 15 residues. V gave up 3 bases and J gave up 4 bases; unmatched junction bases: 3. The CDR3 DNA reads TGTGCCAGCAGCGAGGGACTAGCGGCGTACAATGAGCAGTTCTTC. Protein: CASSEGLAAYNEQFF.

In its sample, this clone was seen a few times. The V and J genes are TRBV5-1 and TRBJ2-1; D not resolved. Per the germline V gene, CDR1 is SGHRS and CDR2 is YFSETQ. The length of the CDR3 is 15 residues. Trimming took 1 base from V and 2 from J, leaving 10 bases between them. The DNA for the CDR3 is TGCGCCAGCAGCTTGATTGCCTATACCTACAATGAGCAGTTCTTC. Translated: CASSLIAYTYNEQFF. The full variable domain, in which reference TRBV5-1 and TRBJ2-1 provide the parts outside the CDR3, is KAGVTQTPRYLIKTRGQQVTLSCSPISGHRSVSWYQQTPGQGLQFLFEYFSETQRNKGNFPGRFSGRQFSNSRSEMNVSTLELGDSALYLCASSLIAYTYNEQFFGPGTRLTVL.

The CDR3 here is CASSERVRGETYNEQFF. CDR3 nucleotides: TGTGCCAGCAGTGAAAGAGTTCGCGGGGAGACCTACAATGAGCAGTTCTTC. The rearrangement uses TRBV6-1 and TRBJ2-1; TRBD2 is a possible D gene (6 bases). V lost 2 bases and J 2 bases, leaving 16 bases between the germline ends. The germline CDR1 and CDR2 sequences are MNHNS and SASEGT. The CDR3 is 17 residues long.

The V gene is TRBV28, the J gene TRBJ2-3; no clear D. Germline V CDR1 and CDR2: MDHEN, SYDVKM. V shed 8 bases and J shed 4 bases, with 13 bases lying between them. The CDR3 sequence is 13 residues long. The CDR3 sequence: CASAIPSADTQYF. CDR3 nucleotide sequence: TGTGCCAGCGCCATACCCAGTGCAGATACGCAGTATTTT.

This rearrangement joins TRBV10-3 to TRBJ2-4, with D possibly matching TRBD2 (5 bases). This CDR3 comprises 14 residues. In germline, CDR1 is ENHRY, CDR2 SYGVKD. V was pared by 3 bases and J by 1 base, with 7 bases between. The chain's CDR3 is CAISESGAKNIQYF. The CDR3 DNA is TGTGCCATCAGTGAATCGGGGGCCAAAAACATTCAGTACTTC.

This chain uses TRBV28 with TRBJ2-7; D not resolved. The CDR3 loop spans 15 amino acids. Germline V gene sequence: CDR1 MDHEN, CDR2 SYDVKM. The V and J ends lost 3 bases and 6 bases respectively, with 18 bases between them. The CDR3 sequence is CASSFWTLLPGEQYF. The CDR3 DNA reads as TGTGCCAGCAGTTTCTGGACCCTATTACCAGGCGAGCAGTACTTC. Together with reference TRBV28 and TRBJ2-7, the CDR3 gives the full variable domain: DVKVTQSSRYLVKRTGEKVFLECVQDMDHENMFWYRQDPGLGLRLIYFSYDVKMKEKGDIPEGYSVSREKKERFSLILESASTNQTSMYLCASSFWTLLPGEQYFGPGTRLTVT.

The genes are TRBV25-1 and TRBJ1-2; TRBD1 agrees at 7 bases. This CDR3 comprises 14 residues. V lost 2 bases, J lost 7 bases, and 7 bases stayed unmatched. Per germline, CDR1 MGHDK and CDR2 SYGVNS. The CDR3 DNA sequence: TGTGCCAGCAGTGAAAGGGACAGAACGGGTGGCTACACCTTC. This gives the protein CASSERDRTGGYTF.